What follows describes a single T cell receptor beta chain. What this receptor recognizes is not known. It has no much larger one-base neighbor in the sample; base qualities were not kept. From the cysteine up to the phenylalanine, the CDR3 has a length of 17 residues. Of all the DNA, just the CDR3 is kept, 51 bases in frame from base 1. CDR1 and CDR2, looked up from the germline V gene, are ENHRY and SYGVKD. Trimming leaves V shorter by 2 bases and J shorter by 2 bases, with the junction holding 3 bases beyond the gene matches. These data originate in a study of circulating and synovial CD4+ cells in juvenile arthritis (dated by TCRdb to between 2013 and 2015). As for the study more broadly: Within each patient, the TCRbeta CDR3 repertoires of synovial CD4 T cells, bulk blood CD4 T cells and circulating HLA-DR+ CD4 T cells were compared. The goal of repertoire sequencing was to confirm that a circulating synovial-like CD4 T cell subset was enriched in synovial clonotypes.

The sequenced samples came from patients who had active juvenile idiopathic arthritis. Cells were sorted right after thawing, and dead cells were excluded with Live/Dead Fixable Near-IR Stain. Here is what the overall study found, with its caveats: CPL and bulk blood CD4 samples differed in T cell genome counts by at least an order of magnitude, so sample-size effects were addressed. The difference between circulating pathogenic-like lymphocytes and bulk blood T cells was not detected by traditional Vbeta family usage analysis. Lower diversity was observed in synovial and circulating pathogenic-like lymphocyte repertoires than in bulk blood CD4 repertoires, and some CPL samples were found to be as oligoclonal as synovium. Circulating pathogenic-like lymphocytes were found to cluster with synovial T cells, and a substantially higher fraction of CDR3 sequences was shared with synovium by circulating pathogenic-like lymphocytes than by bulk blood. Since overlap with synovium went up as sequencing depth increased, the measured fractions of shared clonotypes likely underestimated the full repertoire overlap.

The receptor library was made with the immunoSEQ multiplex PCR assay. TCRbeta CDR3 sequencing was performed as a commercial service by an external provider. In the paper's pipeline: The analyses relied on productive nucleotide sequences along with amino acid sequences obtained through in silico translation. Diversity was quantified by Renyi entropy over a range of alpha values, with sample size equalised by taking the median of 200 repeated subsamples. Pairwise repertoire distance was calculated as one minus the Chao-modified Jaccard index to correct for under-sampling and was used for clustering. Frequency-weighted overlap with synovial clonotypes was computed over 200 sample sizes, 200 draws without replacement each, and reported at the smaller sample's size. In TCRdb, the immuneACCESS table is reduced to in-frame sequences with V and J assigned. These tables do not hold every clone; where another copy was compared, an unresolved V gene accounts for under half, and the others remain unexplained. The DNA was the basis for D and trimming; V, J and clone size are from that table. This sample is represented by around 3,000 clones; roughly 84% of them were singletons. Roughly 4.2% of the sample is taken by the ten largest.

The chain joins TRBV10-3 to TRBJ1-4, with 12 bases in between that match TRBD1. The sequenced sample consisted of CD4+ T cells from synovial fluid. The TCR sequence derives from a human donor with juvenile idiopathic arthritis. The base sequence is TGTGCCATCAGTGAGACGGGACAGGGGGCCACTAATGAAAAACTGTTTTTT. The translation is CAISETGQGATNEKLFF.